Each of the 8 T cell receptor beta chains below was sequenced from the same sample in a study of T-cell memory formation after mild COVID-19. TCRdb processed the 5' RACE reads anew with MiXCR; each CDR3 protein has one entry. This sample yields under 300,000 distinct CDR3 sequences, of which more than 8% are seen a single time; roughly a fifth belongs to the top ten. Sequenced material: PBMCs or a T cell subset sorted from them (not recorded which). The source is a man aged 18 to 35 who had mild COVID-19 (a few samples of this study predate the infection). Cell type and time point are not known.

The V and J genes are TRBV18 and TRBJ1-4; D remains ambiguous. Trimming took 2 bases from V and 3 from J, leaving 7 bases between them. The germline CDR1 and CDR2 sequences are KGHSH and LQKENI. The CDR3 is 14 amino acids. The CDR3 DNA is TGTGCCAGCTCACCAACCGAACCTAATGAAAAACTGTTTTTT. This sequence encodes CASSPTEPNEKLFF.

This sequence joins TRBV7-2 and TRBJ1-6, with 9 bases matching TRBD1. V lost 5 bases, J lost 11 bases, and 4 bases stayed unmatched. The germline V gene encodes CDR1 SGHTA and CDR2 FQGNSA. The CDR3 extends over 13 amino acids. The CDR3 protein is CASSRDRVAPLHF. The CDR3 nucleotides read TGTGCCAGCAGCCGGGACAGGGTTGCACCCCTCCACTTT.

The chain recombines TRBV7-2 with TRBJ1-2, with D uncertain. The CDR3 is made up of 13 amino acids. Germline-derived CDR1 and CDR2 are SGHTA and FQGNSA. Trimming shortened V by 1 base and J by 4 bases, and 7 bases separated the two germline ends. The CDR3 loop is CASSLGEVYGYTF. DNA of the CDR3: TGTGCCAGCAGCTTAGGGGAAGTCTATGGCTACACCTTC.

The chain joins TRBV2 to TRBJ2-1, with TRBD2 matching 13 bases. Germline V gene data show CDR1 as SNHLY and CDR2 as FYNNEI. With V trimmed by 6 bases and J by 5 bases, 7 bases remained unmatched. CDR3 size: 16 residues. The DNA for the CDR3 is TGTGCCAGCAGGGTACCGGGACTAGCGGGAAACAATGAGCAGTTCTTC. Its translation is CASRVPGLAGNNEQFF.

In this sample, this clonotype turned up a few times. The chain uses TRBV27 and TRBJ2-3; D remains unclear. V was pared by 2 bases and J by 1 base, with 7 bases between. The CDR3 is made up of 14 amino acids. Germline V gene sequence: CDR1 MNHEY, CDR2 SMNVEV (reference sequence). The CDR3 spells CASSLGSRTDTQYF. The CDR3 DNA follows: TGTGCCAGCAGTTTAGGCTCCCGCACAGATACGCAGTATTTT.

The rearrangement joins TRBV5-4 to TRBJ2-3, with 13 nucleotides matching TRBD2. The CDR3 has 15 amino acids. V trimming: 0 bases; J trimming: 13 bases; junction bases outside the gene matches: 8. CDR1 is SGHNT and CDR2 is YYREEE in the germline V gene (reference sequence). CDR3 coding DNA: TGTGCCAGCAGCTTGGTGGGGACTAGCGGGGTACTGGAGTATTTT. It codes for CASSLVGTSGVLEYF.

This clonotype has at least ten counts. The chain's CDR3 is CASSQDLMASGGRGNEQFF. The CDR3 DNA sequence: TGCGCCAGCAGCCAAGATTTGATGGCTAGCGGGGGGCGGGGGAATGAGCAGTTCTTC. The rearrangement joins TRBV4-3 to TRBJ2-1; TRBD2 agrees at 11 bases. V was clipped by 0 bases and J by 7 bases; unmatched bases: 14. This CDR3 comprises 19 residues. Germline loops: CDR1 LGHNA, CDR2 YSLEER.

This chain connects TRBV21-1 to TRBJ2-2. TRBV21-1 is deemed a pseudogene. The CDR3 consists of 15 residues. The CDR3 is CASSKVKRSSGELFF. CDR3 DNA sequence: TGTGCCAGCAGCAAAGTGAAGAGGTCGTCCGGGGAGCTGTTTTTT.